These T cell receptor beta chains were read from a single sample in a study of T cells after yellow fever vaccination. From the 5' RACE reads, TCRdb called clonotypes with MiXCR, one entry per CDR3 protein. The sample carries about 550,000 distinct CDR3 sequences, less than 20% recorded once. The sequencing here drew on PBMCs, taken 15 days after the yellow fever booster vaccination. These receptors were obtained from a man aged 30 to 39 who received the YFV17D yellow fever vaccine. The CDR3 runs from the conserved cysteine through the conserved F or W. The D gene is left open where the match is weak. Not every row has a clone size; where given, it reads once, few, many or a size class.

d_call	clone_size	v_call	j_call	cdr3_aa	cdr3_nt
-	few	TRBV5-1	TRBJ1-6	CASSAGTVRSPLHF	TGCGCCAGCAGCGCGGGGACCGTAAGGTCACCCCTCCACTTT
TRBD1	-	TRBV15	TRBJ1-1	CATSGQGAGRAFF	TGTGCCACCAGCGGACAGGGAGCTGGGCGCGCTTTCTTT
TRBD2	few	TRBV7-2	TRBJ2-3	CASSLASGGLFTDTQYF	TGTGCCAGCAGCTTAGCCTCGGGAGGGCTCTTCACAGATACGCAGTATTTT
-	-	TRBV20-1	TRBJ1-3	CSARSQGISGNTIYF	TGCAGTGCTAGATCACAGGGAATCTCTGGAAACACCATATATTTT
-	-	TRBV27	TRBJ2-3	CASSWMGVTDTQYF	TGTGCCAGCAGTTGGATGGGGGTCACAGATACGCAGTATTTT
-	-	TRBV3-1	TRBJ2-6	CASSPMAAGANVLTF	TGTGCCAGCAGCCCGATGGCCGCTGGGGCCAACGTCCTGACTTTC
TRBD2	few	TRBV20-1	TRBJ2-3	CSAFQTSGRSDTQYF	TGCAGTGCTTTCCAAACTAGCGGGAGATCGGATACGCAGTATTTT
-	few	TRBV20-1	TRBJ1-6	CSARDPLQGINSPLHF	TGCAGTGCTAGAGATCCCCTCCAGGGGATTAATTCACCCCTCCACTTT
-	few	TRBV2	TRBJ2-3	CASRDVSGTDTQYF	TGTGCCAGCAGAGATGTTAGCGGCACAGATACGCAGTATTTT
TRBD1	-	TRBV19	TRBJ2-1	CASSDGQGYNEQFF	TGTGCCAGTAGCGACGGACAGGGCTACAATGAGCAGTTCTTC